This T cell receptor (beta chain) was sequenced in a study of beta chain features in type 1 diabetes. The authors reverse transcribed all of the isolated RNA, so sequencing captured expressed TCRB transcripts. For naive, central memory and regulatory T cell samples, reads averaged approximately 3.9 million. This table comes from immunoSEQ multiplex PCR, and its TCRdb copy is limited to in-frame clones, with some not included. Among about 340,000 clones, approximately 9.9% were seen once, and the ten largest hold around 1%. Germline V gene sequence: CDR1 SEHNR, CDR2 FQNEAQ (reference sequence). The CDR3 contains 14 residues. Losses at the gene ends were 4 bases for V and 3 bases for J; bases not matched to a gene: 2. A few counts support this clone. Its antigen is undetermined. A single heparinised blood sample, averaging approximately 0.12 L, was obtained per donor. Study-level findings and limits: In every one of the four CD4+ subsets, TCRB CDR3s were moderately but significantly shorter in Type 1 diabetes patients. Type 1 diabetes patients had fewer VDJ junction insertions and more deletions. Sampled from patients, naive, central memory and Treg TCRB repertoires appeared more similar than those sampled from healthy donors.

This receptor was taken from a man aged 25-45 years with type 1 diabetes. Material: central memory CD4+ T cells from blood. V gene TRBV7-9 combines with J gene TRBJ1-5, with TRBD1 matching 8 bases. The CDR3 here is CASSSTGDNQPQHF. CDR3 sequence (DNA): TGTGCCAGCAGCTCGACAGGGGACAATCAGCCCCAGCATTTT.